This entry features one T cell receptor beta chain sequence. Its antigen is as yet unknown. The sample comes from a study of a mutant IDH1 vaccine in newly diagnosed glioma. Study as a whole: Prior therapy was radiotherapy, temozolomide, or both; most received both.

Specified time point: baseline, week 1 (first vaccination visit). The treatment here: pre-vaccination baseline after standard-of-care therapy. New WHO grade 3 or 4 astrocytomas that were IDH1-mutant and ATRX-lost occurred in the donors. TCRdb's copy holds only in-frame clones and misses some; the assay was immunoSEQ multiplex PCR. Of approximately 54,000 clones in the sample, approximately 80% are singletons; the top ten hold nearly 20%. This CDR3 has 14 amino acids. V was shortened by 11 bases and J by 7 bases, with 21 bases between the two germline ends. The germline V gene encodes CDR1 MNHNS and CDR2 SASEGT. General study points: Pseudoprogression seemingly bore no relation to changes in top peripheral T cell clonotypes.

The genes are TRBV6-1 and TRBJ2-1; possibly TRBD1 for D (6 bases). This receptor was taken from a man aged 18-30 years with glioma. Here the sequenced sample was PBMCs, taken from a glioma patient treated with radiotherapy, temozolomide or both. CDR3 protein: CAGSRDTLRNEQFF. Here the CDR3 DNA reads TGTGCCGGGTCCCGGGACACCCTAAGGAATGAGCAGTTCTTC.